These 21 T cell receptor beta chains share one sample of origin, sequenced in a study of type 1 and type 2 diabetes patients. Amplification started from genomic DNA. Multiplex PCR with 30 forward and 13 reverse primers amplified the TCR beta CDR3. A single record per CDR3 protein comes from TCRdb applying MiXCR to the multiplex PCR reads. Here the sample spans fewer than 350,000 distinct CDR3 sequences, approximately 45% being singletons. Sequencing used peripheral blood mononuclear cells (PBMCs). All receptors derive from a man between 18 and 35 years old with type 2 diabetes.

This clonotype was observed at least ten times. The chain couples TRBV10-3 to TRBJ2-1, with 10 bases lining up with TRBD2. Unmatched junction bases numbered 2, after V lost 5 bases and J lost 4 bases. Germline V gene data show CDR1 as ENHRY and CDR2 as SYGVKD. The CDR3 extends over 14 amino acids. CDR3: CAISTSGVYNEQFF. The CDR3 region has the DNA TGTGCCATCAGTACTAGCGGGGTTTACAATGAGCAGTTCTTC.

V is TRBV30 and J is TRBJ2-2, with 8 bases fitting TRBD1. The CDR3 spans 15 residues. With 0 bases clipped from V and 6 bases from J, the junction kept 6 bases outside the gene matches. Germline V gene data show CDR1 as GTSNPN and CDR2 as SVGIG (reference sequence). CDR3: CAWSVLGGQAGELFF. Here the CDR3 DNA reads TGTGCCTGGAGTGTACTAGGGGGACAGGCCGGGGAGCTGTTTTTT.

The genes are TRBV30 and TRBJ2-5, with D possibly matching TRBD1 (6 bases). This CDR3 region has 12 residues. The germline V gene encodes CDR1 GTSNPN and CDR2 SVGIG (reference sequence). The ends were cut back, 7 bases at V and 0 bases at J, with 9 bases in the middle. CDR3 in amino acids: CALDRNQETQYF. CDR3 nucleotides: TGTGCCTTGGACAGAAACCAAGAGACCCAGTACTTC.

This clonotype was counted a few times. The gene calls are TRBV7-3 and TRBJ1-1, with 8 bases aligning to TRBD1. With V trimmed by 3 bases and J by 4 bases, 4 bases remained unmatched. CDR3 length: 14 residues. The germline V gene encodes CDR1 SGHTA and CDR2 FQGTGA. CDR3 residues: CASSLAGGVTEAFF. The CDR3 coding sequence is TGTGCCAGCAGCTTGGCAGGGGGCGTCACTGAAGCTTTCTTT.

To note about this clonotype: One end of the junction is discordant with germline, which a read error may explain. The chain recombines TRBV20-1 with TRBJ2-7; 9 nucleotides align to TRBD1. CDR1 DFQATT and CDR2 SNEGSKA come from the germline V gene (reference sequence). CDR3 length equals 13 residues. CDR3: CSARETGGYEQYF. The CDR3 coding sequence is TGCAGTGCCAGAGAGACAGGGGGTTACGAGCAGTACTTC.

The V and J genes are TRBV5-1 and TRBJ1-2, with D perhaps matching TRBD1 (6 bases). This CDR3 is built from 18 residues. Trimming pared 1 base from V and 3 bases from J, leaving 22 bases between. Germline V gene lookup returns CDR1 SGHRS and CDR2 YFSETQ. The chain's CDR3 is CASSLTALTGQGHYGYTF. CDR3 nucleotides: TGCGCCAGCAGCTTGACCGCACTCACAGGGCAGGGTCACTATGGCTACACCTTC.

The rearrangement uses TRBV11-2 and TRBJ1-1; D is possibly TRBD1 (6 bases). The CDR3 is 16 amino acids. Germline CDR1 and CDR2: SGHAT and FQNNGV. V lost 5 bases and J 3 bases, leaving 19 bases between the germline ends. CDR3 residues: CASSTPRTGFHTEAFF. CDR3 DNA sequence: TGTGCCAGCAGCACCCCTCGAACAGGGTTCCACACTGAAGCTTTCTTT.

This clonotype occurred once. The DNA for the CDR3 is TGTGCCAGCAGCCGAAAAGGCCAAAACACCGGGGAGCTGTTTTTT. Translated: CASSRKGQNTGELFF. The gene calls are TRBV7-3 and TRBJ2-2; D is unclear. V was trimmed by 5 bases and J by 2 bases, leaving 12 bases between them. The CDR3 is 15 residues long. CDR1 SGHTA and CDR2 FQGTGA come from the germline V gene.

J is TRBJ2-7 and V is TRBV19; no firm D call. The CDR3 is 13 residues long. Trimming shortened V by 9 bases and J by 5 bases, and 17 bases separated the two germline ends. Germline V gene sequence: CDR1 LNHDA, CDR2 SQIVND (reference sequence). CDR3 in DNA: TGTGCCAGCAGCCCGACACCACCGGACGAGCAGTACTTC. This codes for CASSPTPPDEQYF.

The gene calls are TRBV7-9 and TRBJ2-1; 12 bases match TRBD2. Unmatched junction bases numbered 4, after V lost 5 bases and J lost 5 bases. The CDR3 has 15 residues. The germline CDR1 and CDR2 sequences are SEHNR and FQNEAQ (reference sequence). The CDR3 sequence: CASSRTSGTHNEQFF. The CDR3 bases are TGTGCCAGCAGCCGGACTAGCGGGACCCACAATGAGCAGTTCTTC.

The genes are TRBV5-1 and TRBJ1-5, with a tentative D call TRBD1 (6 bases). The CDR3 is 15 amino acids. Germline V gene data show CDR1 as SGHRS and CDR2 as YFSETQ. Trimming took 0 bases from V and 6 from J, leaving 13 bases between them. Written as DNA, the CDR3 is TGCGCCAGCAGCTTGGAGGGGGGGCATATTCAGCCCCAGCATTTT. Translating it yields CASSLEGGHIQPQHF.

This clonotype was seen a few times. The chain uses TRBV28 and TRBJ2-7, with D unresolved. The V gene lost 10 bases and the J gene lost 3 bases, with 10 bases spanning the gap. The CDR3 covers 11 residues. CDR1 and CDR2 (germline): MDHEN, SYDVKM. CDR3 DNA sequence: TGTGCCACCGCTCGAGACTACGAGCAGTACTTC. Protein sequence: CATARDYEQYF.

The chain links TRBV19 to TRBJ1-1; D gene uncertain. The CDR3 loop spans 13 amino acids. CDR1 is LNHDA, CDR2 SQIVND, per germline (reference sequence). V was cut by 9 bases and J by 0 bases, with 11 bases left in between. The CDR3 is CASSWNMNTEAFF. The CDR3 nucleotides read TGTGCCAGCAGCTGGAATATGAACACTGAAGCTTTCTTT.

CDR3 loop: CASFYPMTSGRSYEQYF. CDR3 nucleotides: TGTGCCAGCTTCTACCCAATGACTAGCGGGAGATCCTACGAGCAGTACTTC. V is TRBV28 and J is TRBJ2-7; 12 positions agree with TRBD2. V trimming: 8 bases; J trimming: 1 base; junction bases outside the gene matches: 12. CDR3 length: 17 residues. Germline V CDR1 and CDR2: MDHEN, SYDVKM.

There are a few counts of this clonotype. The genes are TRBV15 and TRBJ2-7, with 9 nucleotides matching TRBD1. V lost 1 base, J lost 3 bases, and 1 base stayed unmatched. The CDR3 runs 14 residues. Germline lookup yields CDR1 LNHNV and CDR2 YYDKDF (reference sequence). The DNA for the CDR3 is TGTGCCACCAGCAGAGCGGGACAGGGCTACGAGCAGTACTTC. Translated: CATSRAGQGYEQYF.

Concerning this clonotype: A much larger clone differs from this one at a single base, so this may be a read error. The J gene is TRBJ1-6, the V gene TRBV15; tentative D call: TRBD1 (5 bases). Trimming pared 5 bases from V and 9 bases from J, leaving 17 bases between. The CDR3 loop spans 15 amino acids. CDR1 LNHNV and CDR2 YYDKDF come from the germline V gene (reference sequence). CDR3 protein: CATSGDGGDGSPLHF. CDR3 bases: TGTGCCACCAGCGGTGACGGGGGGGATGGTTCACCCCTCCACTTT.

This rearrangement joins TRBV2 to TRBJ2-6; D is undetermined. Trimming took 3 bases from V and 0 from J, leaving 12 bases between them. This CDR3 contains 17 residues. Germline CDR1 and CDR2: SNHLY and FYNNEI. CDR3 nucleotides: TGTGCCAGCAGTGACGCGCACGCCGTCTCTGGGGCCAACGTCCTGACTTTC. Its translation: CASSDAHAVSGANVLTF.

The chain carries TRBV7-3 and TRBJ2-1; D gene ambiguous. V gave up 3 bases and J gave up 6 bases, with 18 bases separating them. The CDR3 runs 16 residues. Germline loops: CDR1 SGHTA, CDR2 FQGTGA. The CDR3 is CASSFVRRNLSNEQFF. CDR3 sequence (DNA): TGTGCCAGCAGCTTTGTCAGGCGGAACCTCTCCAATGAGCAGTTCTTC.

This clonotype occurred a few times. The chain uses TRBV6-5 and TRBJ1-1; no firm D call. Per germline, CDR1 MNHEY and CDR2 SVGAGI. This CDR3 has 11 amino acids. The V and J ends lost 4 bases and 7 bases respectively, with 7 bases between them. This CDR3 reads CASSLGFEAFF. The CDR3 DNA follows: TGTGCCAGCAGTTTGGGTTTTGAAGCTTTCTTT.

V is TRBV11-2 and J is TRBJ2-2; TRBD2 might be the D (5 bases). CDR3 length: 14 residues. V lost 7 bases to trimming and J lost 3 bases, with 12 bases between them. CDR1 is SGHAT, CDR2 FQNNGV, per germline. CDR3 protein: CASMRVGYTGELFF. In DNA form, the CDR3 reads TGTGCCAGCATGAGGGTAGGGTACACCGGGGAGCTGTTTTTT.

Comment on this clonotype: An end of the junction does not agree with germline; a read error may underlie this. The chain links TRBV2 to TRBJ2-2, with 7 bases lining up with TRBD2. Germline CDR1 and CDR2: SNHLY and FYNNEI. The CDR3 covers 13 residues. The CDR3 sequence is CASLMGGTGEPFF. CDR3 nucleotide sequence: TGTGCCAGCCTCATGGGGGGGACCGGGGAGCCGTTTTTT.